This T cell receptor (beta chain) derives from a study of blood T cell repertoires in COVID-19. Study at large: In each case, the material was cDNA or gDNA derived from T cells, B-cell-depleted T cells, or PBMCs.

Per the study methods: It was from reference gene primer amplification that nucleated cell counts were estimated. Sequencing used immunoSEQ multiplex PCR; TCRdb keeps in-frame clones, though not all of them. The V and J calls and clone size come from that table; D and trimming were worked out from the DNA. The data show 270,000 or so clones, roughly 88% seen once. The CDR3 extends over 14 amino acids. Looked up from germline, CDR1 is SGDLS and CDR2 is YYNGEE. The J segment lost 0 bases and the V segment lost 2 bases, leaving 2 bases of the junction unmatched. What was sequenced was PBMCs or T cells enriched from blood (not recorded which). The TCR originated in a woman aged 35 to 49 with acute COVID-19. The chain couples TRBV9 to TRBJ2-7, with 7 bases matching TRBD1. CDR3 protein: CASSVGDSSYEQYF. The CDR3 nucleotides are TGTGCCAGCAGCGTGGGGGACAGCTCCTACGAGCAGTACTTC. Using reference TRBV9 and TRBJ2-7 for the parts outside the CDR3, the full variable domain is DSGVTQTPKHLITATGQRVTLRCSPRSGDLSVYWYQQSLDQGLQFLIQYYNGEERAKGNILERFSAQQFPDLHSELNLSSLELGDSALYFCASSVGDSSYEQYFGPGTRLTVT.